This entry lists 13 T cell receptor beta chains sequenced from one sample in a study of molecular identifiers for immune sequencing clone quantification. TCRdb fed the PCR reads into MiXCR, producing one record per CDR3 protein. Of about 36,000 distinct CDR3 sequences listed, less than 20% are singletons. The specimen was naive CD8+ T cells from blood, with Jurkat cell RNA spiked in. Specified subset: FACS-sorted CD8+CD4-CCR7+CD45RA+ naive T cells. These receptors all stem from a human donor in good health. Some libraries in this study had Jurkat cell RNA spiked in.

This clonotype was counted ten times or more. J is TRBJ2-1 and V is TRBV7-6, with 10 bases that match TRBD2. The CDR3 is 12 residues long. V lost 5 bases, J lost 10 bases, and 2 bases stayed unmatched. Germline assignment: CDR1 SGHVS and CDR2 FNYEAQ. The CDR3 DNA reads TGTGCCAGCAGCCAAGCGGGAGGGGAGCAGTTCTTC. As protein: CASSQAGGEQFF. The whole variable domain, filled in from reference TRBV7-6 and TRBJ2-1, reads GAGVSQSPRYKVTKRGQDVALRCDPISGHVSLYWYRQALGQGPEFLTYFNYEAQQDKSGLPNDRFSAERPEGSISTLTIQRTEQRDSAMYRCASSQAGGEQFFGPGTRLTVL.

This clonotype was recorded at least ten times. The gene calls are TRBV4-2 and TRBJ2-3, with D perhaps assigned TRBD1 or TRBD2 (5 bases each). V lost 0 bases and J lost 0, with 19 bases in between. In germline, CDR1 is LGHNA, CDR2 YNFKEQ. The CDR3 consists of 19 residues. The CDR3 spells CASSQEETGWGGSTDTQYF. The CDR3 coding sequence is TGTGCCAGCAGCCAAGAAGAAACGGGTTGGGGCGGGAGCACAGATACGCAGTATTTT.

The V call is TRBV27, the J call TRBJ2-3; the D is unclear. The germline gives CDR1 MNHEY, CDR2 SMNVEV (reference sequence). This CDR3 is 15 amino acids long. V gave up 5 bases and J gave up 0 bases, with 12 bases separating them. In DNA form, the CDR3 reads TGTGCCAGCAGTCACCTACCTACCAGCACAGATACGCAGTATTTT. Residues: CASSHLPTSTDTQYF.

At least ten counts were recorded for this clonotype. The chain combines TRBV13 with TRBJ2-1, with D possibly TRBD1 on 8 matching bases. From germline, CDR1 is PRHDT and CDR2 FYEKMQ (reference sequence). This CDR3 region has 16 residues. V lost 2 bases, J lost 0 bases, and 11 bases lay in between. Here the CDR3 reads CASSLSGTGSYNEQFF. The CDR3 DNA is TGTGCCAGCAGCTTAAGCGGGACAGGCTCCTACAATGAGCAGTTCTTC.

The chain is built from TRBV7-8 and TRBJ1-2; D is perhaps TRBD1 (6 bases). The germline V gene encodes CDR1 SGHVS and CDR2 FQNEAQ. The CDR3 spans 18 residues. Trimming removed 1 base at V and 6 bases at J, with 24 bases between. CDR3 nucleotides: TGTGCCAGCAGCTTAGATAGTTCAGGGGCCTCGGTGATTGATGGCTACACCTTC. As protein: CASSLDSSGASVIDGYTF.

Comment on this clonotype: This may stem from a read error, because a much larger clone lies one nucleotide away. The chain links TRBV6-2 or TRBV6-3 to TRBJ2-2, with D possibly TRBD2 on 5 matching bases. The CDR3 runs to 13 residues. Germline lookup yields CDR1 MNHEY and CDR2 SVGEGT. For the CDR3, the DNA is TGTGCCAGCAGGTCCATAGATACCGGGGAGCTGTCTTTT. It encodes CASRSIDTGELSF.

The chain recombines TRBV14 with TRBJ2-1; D uncertain. V lost 1 base to trimming and J lost 2 bases, with 9 bases between them. This CDR3 region has 15 residues. Looked up from germline, CDR1 is SGHDN and CDR2 is FVKESK. CDR3 nucleotides: TGTGCCAGCAGCCAAGGGCGCAGCGCCTACAATGAGCAGTTCTTC. This gives the protein CASSQGRSAYNEQFF.

This clonotype was seen ten or more times. The rearrangement links TRBV27 to TRBJ2-1; D possibly corresponds to TRBD2 (6 bases). The CDR3 is made up of 14 amino acids. Trimming took off 5 bases at V and 8 bases at J, with 16 bases between the two ends. Germline assignment: CDR1 MNHEY and CDR2 SMNVEV (reference sequence). In DNA form, the CDR3 reads TGTGCCAGCAGTCCCGCCCCGGGGGTCGATGAGCAGTTCTTC. Its translation: CASSPAPGVDEQFF.

The chain carries TRBV13 and TRBJ2-3, with D perhaps matching TRBD1 (5 bases). The J call is uncertain, as TRBJ1-5 better fits the DNA end. This CDR3 has 14 residues. Germline CDR1 is PRHDT and CDR2 is FYEKMQ (reference sequence). The CDR3 reads CASSSGRGVDTQHF. In nucleotides, the CDR3 is TGTGCCAGCAGTAGCGGGAGGGGAGTAGATACGCAGCATTTT.

This clonotype has a handful of counts. The chain uses TRBV6-2 or TRBV6-3 and TRBJ2-5; D remains ambiguous. The V end was cut by 5 bases, the J end by 3 bases, with 10 bases between. Germline values: CDR1 MNHEY, CDR2 SVGEGT. The CDR3 is 13 residues long. In nucleotides, the CDR3 is TGTGCCAGCAGTGACCACAACGAAGAGACCCAGTACTTC. Translation gives CASSDHNEETQYF.

This clonotype was detected ten times or more. The chain carries TRBV7-6 and TRBJ2-3; TRBD2 agrees at 12 bases. Per germline, CDR1 SGHVS and CDR2 FNYEAQ. The CDR3 extends over 17 amino acids. V lost 1 base, J lost 2 bases, and 4 bases stayed unmatched. Here the CDR3 DNA reads TGTGCCAGCAGCTTAGGGGGACTAGCGGGCTTCACAGATACGCAGTATTTT. Translating gives CASSLGGLAGFTDTQYF. Full variable domain (missing parts from reference TRBV7-6 and TRBJ2-3): GAGVSQSPRYKVTKRGQDVALRCDPISGHVSLYWYRQALGQGPEFLTYFNYEAQQDKSGLPNDRFSAERPEGSISTLTIQRTEQRDSAMYRCASSLGGLAGFTDTQYFGPGTRLTVL.

This clonotype came up many times. The gene calls are TRBV7-9 and TRBJ2-7; 8 bases line up with TRBD1. Germline V gene lookup returns CDR1 SEHNR and CDR2 FQNEAQ (reference sequence). This CDR3 has 14 residues. The V segment lost 5 bases and the J segment 3 bases; nucleotides outside the gene matches: 6. This CDR3 reads CASSPRTGNYEQYF. The CDR3 nucleotides are TGTGCCAGCAGCCCGAGGACAGGGAACTACGAGCAGTACTTC.

As to this clonotype: A clone one base away is much larger, so this may be a read error. The chain carries TRBV27 and TRBJ2-7; the D gene could be TRBD1 or TRBD2 (5 bases each). Trimming left V 5 bases short and J 2 bases short, with 16 bases between. The CDR3 contains 15 residues. Germline V gives CDR1 MNHEY, CDR2 SMNVEV (reference sequence). CDR3 DNA: TGTGCCAGCAGTCCGGCCGGGGCAGGACCCTACGAGCAGTACTTC. Its protein product is CASSPAGAGPYEQYF.